This note documents a single TCR beta chain sequence. This clone was counted many times. Its specific antigen is unknown. No per-base quality is available; no much larger clone lies one base away. TCRbeta CDR3 regions were amplified from genomic DNA by means of the immunoSEQ Assay, a bias-controlled multiplex PCR. As for the authors' bioinformatics: The number of nucleated cells in each sample was estimated by amplification of reference gene primers within the assay. Sequence reads were collapsed and filtered to measure the absolute abundance of every unique TCRbeta CDR3 rearrangement. For each sample, productive Simpson clonality was calculated as the square root of Simpson's diversity index across productive rearrangements. TCRdb obtained this table from immuneACCESS and retained in-frame rearrangements with V and J assigned. These tables miss some clones; where compared with another copy, unresolved V genes account for less than half of the shortfall, and the remainder is unexplained. That table furnishes V, J and clone size, whereas the DNA furnished D and trimming. The sample table records almost 200,000 clones; around 75% of these occur just once. Jointly, the top ten make up approximately 6% of the sample.

Reading the germline V gene (reference sequence) gives CDR1 GTSNPN and CDR2 SVGIG. V is shortened by 2 bases, J by 7 bases, and the region joining them spans 15 bases. There are 13 amino acids in the CDR3, from cysteine to phenylalanine inclusive. Only the CDR3 region is kept as DNA, spanning 39 bases read in frame from base 1. The sample belongs to a study of blood T cell repertoires in COVID-19 (dated by TCRdb to 2019 to 2021). With respect to the entire study: Samples from collaborators originated in the United States, Italy and Spain and spanned both the acute and convalescent phases of COVID-19. The prospective study material was composed of cDNA or gDNA derived from T cells, B-cell-depleted T cells, or PBMCs. The dataset comprised deeply sampled blood TCRbeta repertoires from subjects exposed to, actively infected with, or recovered from COVID-19. The repertoires were released in a freely available public database intended as a resource for research on the immune response to SARS-CoV-2. Samples were obtained from the ongoing ImmuneRACE study (first 160 participants) and from about 1,300 subjects provided by 6 global collaborators. The sample metadata nearly always contained a de-identified subject ID, COVID-19 status, age in years and sex. Where available, HLA class I and class II types were obtained from metadata supplied by the sample provider rather than from assay-based typing.

Study-level results and caveats: Clinical and demographic metadata were provided uncurated, with the amount varying by source and participant.

At one collaborating source in Seattle, patients were enrolled during active infection and were followed longitudinally through the course of disease. Whole blood was collected in K2EDTA tubes by collaborating institutions according to the institutions' own protocols. Collaborator samples were shipped for TCRbeta analysis as frozen whole blood, isolated PBMCs, or DNA extracted from either sample type. The sample was peripheral blood. This receptor chain uses TRBV30 and TRBJ2-7; matching of 5 bases hints at TRBD1 as the D gene. This receptor was identified in a woman aged 40 to 49 with COVID-19, enrolled during active disease. The CDR3 corresponds to CAWSTGPFLEQYF. The DNA sequence is given as TGTGCCTGGAGTACAGGTCCGTTTTTGGAGCAGTACTTC.